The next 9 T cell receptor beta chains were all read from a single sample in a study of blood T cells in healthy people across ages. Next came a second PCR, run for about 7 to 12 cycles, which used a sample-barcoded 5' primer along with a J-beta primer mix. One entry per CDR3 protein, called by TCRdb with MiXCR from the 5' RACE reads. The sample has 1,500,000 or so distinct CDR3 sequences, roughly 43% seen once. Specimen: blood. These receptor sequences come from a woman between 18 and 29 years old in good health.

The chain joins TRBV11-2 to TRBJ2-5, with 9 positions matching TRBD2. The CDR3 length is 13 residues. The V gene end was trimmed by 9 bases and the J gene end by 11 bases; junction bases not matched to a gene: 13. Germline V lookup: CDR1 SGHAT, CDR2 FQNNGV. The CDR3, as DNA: TGTGCCAGTGGGCTAGCGGGGTCGGATGAGCAGTACTTC. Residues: CASGLAGSDEQYF.

The CDR3 is CASSGGLAGSSYNEQFF. CDR3 DNA sequence: TGCGCCAGCAGCGGAGGACTAGCGGGGAGCTCCTACAATGAGCAGTTCTTC. The V and J genes are TRBV5-1 and TRBJ2-1; 12 positions agree with TRBD2. The CDR3 is 17 amino acids. Per germline, CDR1 SGHRS and CDR2 YFSETQ. V lost 4 bases to trimming and J lost 0 bases; unmatched junction nucleotides: 5.

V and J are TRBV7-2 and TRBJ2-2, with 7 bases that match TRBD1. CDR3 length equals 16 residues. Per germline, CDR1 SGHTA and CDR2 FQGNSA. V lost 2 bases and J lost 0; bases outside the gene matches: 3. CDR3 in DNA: TGTGCCAGCAGCTTAAGAGGGGGCCCGAACACCGGGGAGCTGTTTTTT. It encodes CASSLRGGPNTGELFF.

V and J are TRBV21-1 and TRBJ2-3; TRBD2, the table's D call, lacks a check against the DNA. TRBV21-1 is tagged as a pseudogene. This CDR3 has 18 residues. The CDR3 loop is CASSRGYGTSGFTDTQYF. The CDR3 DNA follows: TGTGCCAGCAGCAGAGGGTATGGGACTAGCGGGTTCACAGATACGCAGTATTTT.

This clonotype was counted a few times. CDR3 sequence reads: CAISGRLAGNYNEQFF. The CDR3 nucleotides read TGTGCCATCAGTGGTCGACTAGCGGGAAATTACAATGAGCAGTTCTTC. J is TRBJ2-1 and V is TRBV10-3; 11 bases align to TRBD2. Losses at the gene ends were 4 bases for V and 4 bases for J; bases not matched to a gene: 6. This CDR3 contains 16 residues. The germline V gene encodes CDR1 ENHRY and CDR2 SYGVKD.

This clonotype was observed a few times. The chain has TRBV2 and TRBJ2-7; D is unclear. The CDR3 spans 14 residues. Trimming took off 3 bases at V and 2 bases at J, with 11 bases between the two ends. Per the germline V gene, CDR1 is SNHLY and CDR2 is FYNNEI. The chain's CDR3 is CASSDRGRTYEQYF. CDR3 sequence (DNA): TGTGCCAGCAGTGATAGAGGACGAACCTACGAGCAGTACTTC.

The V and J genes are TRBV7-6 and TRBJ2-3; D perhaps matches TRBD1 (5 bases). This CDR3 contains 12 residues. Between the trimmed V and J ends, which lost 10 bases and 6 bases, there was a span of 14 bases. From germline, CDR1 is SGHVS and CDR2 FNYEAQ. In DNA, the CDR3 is TGTGCCACCACAGGAGTGGGGGATACGCAGTATTTT. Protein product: CATTGVGDTQYF.

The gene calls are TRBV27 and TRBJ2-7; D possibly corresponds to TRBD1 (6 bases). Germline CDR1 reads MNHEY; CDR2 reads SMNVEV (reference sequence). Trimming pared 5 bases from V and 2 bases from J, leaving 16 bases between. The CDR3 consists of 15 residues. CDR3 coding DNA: TGTGCCAGCAGTGGGCGGTTACAGGGAACCTACGAGCAGTACTTC. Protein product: CASSGRLQGTYEQYF.

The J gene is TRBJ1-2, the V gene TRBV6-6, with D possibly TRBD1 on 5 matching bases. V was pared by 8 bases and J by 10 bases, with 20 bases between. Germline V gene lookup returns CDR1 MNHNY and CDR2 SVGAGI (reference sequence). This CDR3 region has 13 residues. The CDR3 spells CASWARDLSHYTF. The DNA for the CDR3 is TGTGCCAGCTGGGCCCGGGACCTTAGCCACTACACCTTC.